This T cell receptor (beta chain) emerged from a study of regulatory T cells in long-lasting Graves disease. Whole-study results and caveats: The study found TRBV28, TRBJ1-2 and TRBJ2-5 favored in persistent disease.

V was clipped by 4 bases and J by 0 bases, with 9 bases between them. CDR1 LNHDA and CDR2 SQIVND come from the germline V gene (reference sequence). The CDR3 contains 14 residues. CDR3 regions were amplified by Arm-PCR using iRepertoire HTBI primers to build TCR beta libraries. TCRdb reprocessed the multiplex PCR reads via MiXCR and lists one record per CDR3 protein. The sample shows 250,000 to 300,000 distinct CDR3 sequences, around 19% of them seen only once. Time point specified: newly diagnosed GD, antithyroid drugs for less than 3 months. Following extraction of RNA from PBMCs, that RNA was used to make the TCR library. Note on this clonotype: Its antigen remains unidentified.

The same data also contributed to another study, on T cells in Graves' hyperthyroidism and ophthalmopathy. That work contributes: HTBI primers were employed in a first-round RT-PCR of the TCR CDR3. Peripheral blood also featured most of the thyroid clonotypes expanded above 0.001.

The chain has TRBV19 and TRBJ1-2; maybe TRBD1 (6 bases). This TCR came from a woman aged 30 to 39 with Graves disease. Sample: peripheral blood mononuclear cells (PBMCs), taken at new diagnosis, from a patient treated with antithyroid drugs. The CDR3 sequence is CASSTGTTNYGYTF. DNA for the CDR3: TGTGCCAGTAGTACGGGGACAACTAACTATGGCTACACCTTC. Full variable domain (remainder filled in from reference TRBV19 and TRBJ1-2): DGGITQSPKYLFRKEGQNVTLSCEQNLNHDAMYWYRQDPGQGLRLIYYSQIVNDFQKGDIAEGYSVSREKKESFPLTVTSAQKNPTAFYLCASSTGTTNYGYTFGSGTRLTVV.